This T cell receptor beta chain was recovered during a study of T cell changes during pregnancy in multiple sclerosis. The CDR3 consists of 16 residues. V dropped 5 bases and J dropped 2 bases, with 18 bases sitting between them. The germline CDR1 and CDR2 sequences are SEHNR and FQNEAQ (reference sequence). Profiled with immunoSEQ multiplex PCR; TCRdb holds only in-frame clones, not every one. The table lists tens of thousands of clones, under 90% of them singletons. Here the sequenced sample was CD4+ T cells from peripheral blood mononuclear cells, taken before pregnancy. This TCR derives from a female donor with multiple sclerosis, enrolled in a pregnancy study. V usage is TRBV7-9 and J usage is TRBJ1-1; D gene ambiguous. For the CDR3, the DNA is TGTGCCAGCAGCCCGGATCCGGGATCTATTAACACTGAAGCTTTCTTT. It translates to CASSPDPGSINTEAFF.